This TCR beta chain came from a study of radiation and T cells in renal cell carcinoma. Measured with immunoSEQ multiplex PCR; TCRdb has only the in-frame clones, and not every one. The sample has about 24,000 clones, over 50% seen once; the top ten hold about a fifth. Study-wide points: Irradiated tumors had higher TCR clonality than control tumors. Intratumoral heterogeneity was not captured in these approximately 1 g regions.

Treatment meaning: treatment-naive control, cytoreductive nephrectomy. This renal cell carcinoma was of the clear cell type. Controls included a handful of female and 11 to 12 male donors, resected 2011 to 2014. Germline V gene data show CDR1 as GTSNPN and CDR2 as SVGIG (reference sequence). The CDR3 runs 14 residues. V was cut by 0 bases and J by 7 bases, with 16 bases left in between. With respect to this clone: The antigen remains undetermined.

The sample consisted of tumor tissue, taken from a patient whose treatment was nephrectomy without radiotherapy. J is TRBJ2-7 and V is TRBV30; tentatively, D is TRBD1 (5 bases). This sequence originates from a human donor with renal cell carcinoma. The CDR3 DNA is TGTGCCTGGAGTGTACTCGTCAGGGTTGGGGAGCAGTACTTC. It yields the protein CAWSVLVRVGEQYF.